This T cell receptor (beta chain) was sequenced for a study of blood T cell repertoires in COVID-19. Study-wide background: Samples of COVID-19 (acute and convalescent) were obtained from the United States, Italy and Spain. Sample material is recorded as cDNA or gDNA derived from T cells, B-cell-depleted T cells, or PBMCs.

Assay used: immunoSEQ multiplex PCR; TCRdb lists only in-frame clones, some missing. Of around 190,000 clones listed, 86% are singletons. The CDR3 extends over 12 amino acids. The V gene's germline CDR1 is SQVTM and CDR2 ANQGSEA. The trim removed 7 bases at V and 5 bases at J, leaving 6 bases unmatched. Sequenced: PBMCs or T cells enriched from blood (not recorded which). The J gene is TRBJ1-1, the V gene TRBV29-1; 8 bases are a match to TRBD1. The TCR comes from a man in his forties with acute COVID-19. Here the CDR3 reads CSARQGRTEAFF. The CDR3 DNA reads TGCAGCGCGCGACAGGGGCGGACTGAAGCTTTCTTT. Based on the CDR3 plus reference TRBV29-1 and TRBJ1-1, the full variable domain is SAVISQKPSRDICQRGTSLTIQCQVDSQVTMMFWYRQQPGQSLTLIATANQGSEATYESGFVIDKFPISRPNLTFSTLTVSNMSPEDSSIYLCSARQGRTEAFFGQGTRLTVV.